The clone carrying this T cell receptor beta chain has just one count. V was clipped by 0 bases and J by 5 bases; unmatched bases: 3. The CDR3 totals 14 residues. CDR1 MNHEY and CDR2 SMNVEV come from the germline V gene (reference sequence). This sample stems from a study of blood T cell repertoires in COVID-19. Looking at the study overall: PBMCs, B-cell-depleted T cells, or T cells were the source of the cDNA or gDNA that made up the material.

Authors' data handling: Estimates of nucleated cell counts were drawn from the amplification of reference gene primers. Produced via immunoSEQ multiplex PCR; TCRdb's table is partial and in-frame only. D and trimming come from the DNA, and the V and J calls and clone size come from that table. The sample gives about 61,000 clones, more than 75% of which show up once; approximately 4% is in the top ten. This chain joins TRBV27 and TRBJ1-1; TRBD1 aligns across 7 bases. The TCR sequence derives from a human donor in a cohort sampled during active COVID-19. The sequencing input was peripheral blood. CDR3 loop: CASSLSGGQTEAFF. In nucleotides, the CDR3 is TGTGCCAGCAGTTTATCAGGGGGCCAAACTGAAGCTTTCTTT.